Presented here are 20 T cell receptor beta chains from one specimen sequenced in a study of blood T cell repertoires in COVID-19. Data came from immunoSEQ multiplex PCR; TCRdb stores just in-frame clones and leaves some out. The sample lists about 90,000 clones, about 76% occurring once. Sequencing was done on a sample of peripheral blood. These receptors were collected from a woman over 75 with acute or convalescent COVID-19.

The rearrangement links TRBV19 to TRBJ2-3; 8 bases are shared with TRBD2. CDR3 length equals 16 residues. V was pared by 3 bases and J by 0 bases, with 5 bases of the junction left unmatched. Germline assignment: CDR1 LNHDA and CDR2 SQIVND (reference sequence). Written as DNA, the CDR3 is TGTGCCAGTAGTATGTGGCTAGCGGGTAGCACAGATACGCAGTATTTT. Its protein product is CASSMWLAGSTDTQYF.

The chain couples TRBV30 to TRBJ1-5; possibly TRBD1 for D (6 bases). The CDR3 sequence is 16 residues long. The V end lost 1 base, the J end lost 5 bases, and 18 bases lay between the germline ends. Germline CDR1 and CDR2: GTSNPN and SVGIG (reference sequence). CDR3: CAWSERQDNFHQPQHF. As DNA, the CDR3 is TGTGCCTGGAGTGAGCGACAGGATAATTTTCATCAGCCCCAGCATTTT.

The CDR3 nucleotides are TGTGCCAGCCTTCTGCCAGGGGTGAACACTGAAGCTTTCTTT. Protein: CASLLPGVNTEAFF. This chain links TRBV7-9 with TRBJ1-1, with D perhaps matching TRBD1 (6 bases). Trimming cost V 8 bases and J 0 bases, with 13 bases left between them. This CDR3 has 14 amino acids. CDR1 and CDR2 from the germline V gene are SEHNR and FQNEAQ (reference sequence).

The chain couples TRBV27 to TRBJ2-5, with 9 positions matching TRBD1. In germline, CDR1 is MNHEY, CDR2 SMNVEV (reference sequence). The CDR3 is 15 residues long. The ends lost 7 bases at V and 4 bases at J; junction bases unmatched: 10. CDR3 sequence: CASITGQGRGETQYF. CDR3 coding DNA: TGTGCCAGCATCACGGGACAGGGAAGGGGAGAGACCCAGTACTTC.

The chain combines TRBV2 with TRBJ2-3; 10 bases map to TRBD2. The germline V gene encodes CDR1 SNHLY and CDR2 FYNNEI. The CDR3 covers 15 residues. J gave up 0 bases and V 10 bases, and 7 bases lay outside the gene matches. The CDR3 coding sequence is TGTGCCATCTTTAGCGGGGGGCCTAGCACAGATACGCAGTATTTT. This sequence encodes CAIFSGGPSTDTQYF.

This clone was found a few times. The chain uses TRBV7-9 and TRBJ1-4; no reliable D call. The CDR3 extends over 15 amino acids. V was trimmed by 6 bases and J by 5 bases, leaving 16 bases between them. Germline-derived CDR1 and CDR2 are SEHNR and FQNEAQ (reference sequence). This CDR3 is CASRLDAGPNEKLFF. The CDR3 DNA reads as TGTGCCAGCAGGCTAGACGCTGGCCCCAATGAAAAACTGTTTTTT.

This clone was detected once. This sequence joins TRBV29-1 and TRBJ1-2; a possible D gene is TRBD1 (5 bases). The CDR3 length is 15 residues. Germline V lookup: CDR1 SQVTM, CDR2 ANQGSEA. Trimming took off 0 bases at V and 2 bases at J, with 13 bases between the two ends. The CDR3 is CSVEESGGGNYGYTF. For the CDR3, the DNA is TGCAGCGTTGAAGAATCCGGGGGAGGCAACTATGGCTACACCTTC.

The count of this clone is one. This chain connects TRBV29-1 to TRBJ2-7, with 10 positions matching TRBD2. This CDR3 region has 12 residues. Germline values: CDR1 SQVTM, CDR2 ANQGSEA. V was clipped by 3 bases and J by 5 bases; unmatched bases: 1. CDR3 loop: CSVELAGDEQYF. CDR3 nucleotides: TGCAGCGTTGAGCTAGCGGGAGACGAGCAGTACTTC.

J is TRBJ1-1 and V is TRBV12-3 or TRBV12-4, with D maybe TRBD1 (5 bases). The ends were cut back, 5 bases at V and 8 bases at J, with 12 bases in the middle. The CDR3 has 12 amino acids. The CDR3 region has the DNA TGTGCCAGCAGTCTCCAGGGTATAGAAGCTTTCTTT. Translating gives CASSLQGIEAFF.

This CDR3 reads CASSLGSNYGYTF. The CDR3 nucleotides read TGTGCCAGCTCACTGGGCTCTAACTATGGCTACACCTTC. The genes are TRBV18 and TRBJ1-2, with D unclear. The germline V gene has CDR1 KGHSH and CDR2 LQKENI. This CDR3 is built from 13 residues. Trimming took off 4 bases at V and 0 bases at J, with 6 bases between the two ends.

The chain has TRBV20-1 and TRBJ1-2; D gene ambiguous. The V and J ends lost 3 bases and 1 base respectively, with 9 bases between them. Germline-derived CDR1 and CDR2 are DFQATT and SNEGSKA (reference sequence). This CDR3 is 13 amino acids long. Written as DNA, the CDR3 is TGCAGTGCTAGTGAGATAGATAACTATGGCTACACCTTC. Amino acid sequence: CSASEIDNYGYTF.

The chain uses TRBV7-6 and TRBJ1-2, with no clear D. The CDR3 contains 18 residues. Trimming removed 0 bases from V and 1 base from J, with 18 bases in between. From germline, CDR1 is SGHVS and CDR2 FNYEAQ. The CDR3 DNA reads TGTGCCAGCAGCTTAGCGCGGGCTCCCGGACTTAATAACTATGGCTACACCTTC. Encoded protein: CASSLARAPGLNNYGYTF.

The chain is built from TRBV10-3 and TRBJ2-2; D possibly corresponds to TRBD1 (6 bases). In germline, CDR1 is ENHRY, CDR2 SYGVKD. The V end was cut by 10 bases, the J end by 2 bases, with 14 bases between. CDR3 length equals 14 residues. As DNA, the CDR3 is TGTGCCACCGGAGGACAGTTAAACACCGGGGAGCTGTTTTTT. Protein sequence: CATGGQLNTGELFF.

This clone was seen only once. The chain recombines TRBV6-5 with TRBJ1-2; D not resolved. The CDR3 is made up of 16 amino acids. In germline, CDR1 is MNHEY, CDR2 SVGAGI. V gave up 0 bases and J gave up 1 base, with 12 bases separating them. CDR3 sequence reads: CASSYSTGRYNYGYTF. In DNA form, the CDR3 reads TGTGCCAGCAGTTACTCGACCGGGAGATATAACTATGGCTACACCTTC.

This rearrangement joins TRBV3-1 (or the pseudogene TRBV3-2) to TRBJ1-4, with 7 bases matching TRBD1. The CDR3 spans 14 residues. The V and J ends lost 4 bases and 3 bases, in that order; junction bases with no gene match: 2. The V gene's germline CDR1 is LGHDT and CDR2 YNNKEL (reference sequence). The CDR3 region has the DNA TGTGCCAGCAGCCTTGGGACAGCTAATGAAAAACTGTTTTTT. Its translation: CASSLGTANEKLFF.

This clone came up a few times. The rearrangement joins TRBV6-2 or TRBV6-3 to TRBJ2-7, with a tentative D call TRBD1 (5 bases). The V end lost 0 bases, the J end lost 11 bases, and 8 bases lay between the germline ends. Germline V CDR1 and CDR2: MNHEY, SVGEGT. This CDR3 spans 11 amino acids. The CDR3 region has the DNA TGTGCCAGCAGTTACTCGGTCAGGGAGTACTTC. It is translated as CASSYSVREYF.

The sample holds one count of this clone. The chain recombines TRBV5-1 with TRBJ1-1; D gene ambiguous. The CDR3 spans 13 residues. Germline V gene data show CDR1 as SGHRS and CDR2 as YFSETQ. The V gene lost 4 bases and the J gene lost 1 base, with 8 bases spanning the gap. The CDR3 coding sequence is TGCGCCAGCAGCATTGACACGAACACTGAAGCTTTCTTT. Translation gives CASSIDTNTEAFF.

This sequence joins TRBV14 and TRBJ2-1, with a weak D call TRBD2 (5 bases). Per germline, CDR1 SGHDN and CDR2 FVKESK. The CDR3 spans 12 residues. V lost 8 bases and J lost 9, with 14 bases in between. Written as DNA, the CDR3 is TGTGCCAGCTCCCAGCGGTATGGTGAGCAGTTCTTC. Protein: CASSQRYGEQFF.

V is TRBV6-4 and J is TRBJ2-1; 9 nucleotides match TRBD1. The CDR3 is 16 amino acids. Germline CDR1 and CDR2: MRHNA and SNTAGT. V shed 4 bases, J shed 5 bases, and the junction held 9 bases outside the gene matches. The CDR3 nucleotides read TGTGCCAGCAGTGGGGGGACAGGGAGAATCAACAATGAGCAGTTCTTC. It specifies CASSGGTGRINNEQFF.

J is TRBJ2-7 and V is TRBV28, with 9 bases fitting TRBD2. The CDR3 spans 15 residues. With V trimmed by 6 bases and J by 6 bases, 12 bases remained unmatched. Germline loops: CDR1 MDHEN, CDR2 SYDVKM. As DNA, the CDR3 is TGTGCCAGCAGGGGCCTGACGGGACTAGCACTCGAGCAGTACTTC. Residues: CASRGLTGLALEQYF.